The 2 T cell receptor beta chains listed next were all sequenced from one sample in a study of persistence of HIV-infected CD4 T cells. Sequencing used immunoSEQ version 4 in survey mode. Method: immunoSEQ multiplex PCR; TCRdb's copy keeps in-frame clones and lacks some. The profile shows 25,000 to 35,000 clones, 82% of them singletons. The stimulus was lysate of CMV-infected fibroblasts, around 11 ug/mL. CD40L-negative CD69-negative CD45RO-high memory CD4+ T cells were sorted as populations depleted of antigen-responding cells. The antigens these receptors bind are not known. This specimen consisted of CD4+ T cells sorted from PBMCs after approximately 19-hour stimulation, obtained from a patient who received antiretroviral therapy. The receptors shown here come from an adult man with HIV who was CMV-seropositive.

Here the CDR3 DNA reads TGTGCCAGTAGTAACAGGGGTGGGTACAATGAGCAGTTCTTC. Amino acids: CASSNRGGYNEQFF. V is TRBV19 and J is TRBJ2-1, with 7 bases fitting TRBD1. CDR1 and CDR2 from the germline V gene are LNHDA and SQIVND (reference sequence). Trimming at V came to 4 bases and at J to 4 bases, leaving 4 bases not matched to a gene. The CDR3 runs 14 residues.

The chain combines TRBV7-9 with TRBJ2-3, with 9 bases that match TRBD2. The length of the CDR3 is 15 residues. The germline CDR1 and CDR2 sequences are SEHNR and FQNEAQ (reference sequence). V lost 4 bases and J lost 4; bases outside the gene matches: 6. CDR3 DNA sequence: TGTGCCAGCAGCTGGAGCGGGGGGACGGCAGATACGCAGTATTTT. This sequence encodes CASSWSGGTADTQYF.